This T cell receptor (beta chain) was documented in a study of cytomegalovirus exposure and HLA in healthy donors. Study-wide results and caveats: High specificity and sensitivity for cytomegalovirus status were reported for the classifier. Sequencing likely generated an artifact that appeared as a cluster of highly shared sequence variants. TCR beta V- and J-gene trimming, according to a later analysis, was linked to a missense DCLRE1C variant.

PCR used 60 Vbeta primers and 13 Jbeta primers. Here immunoSEQ multiplex PCR was the method, and the copy in TCRdb shows in-frame clones only, minus some. The sample gives about 97,000 clones, around three quarters of which show up once; roughly 4% is in the top ten. The germline V and J ends were trimmed by 5 bases and 4 bases, with 11 bases remaining between them. Germline V CDR1 and CDR2: SEHNR, FQNEAQ (reference sequence). The length of the CDR3 is 13 residues. To note about this clone: Its antigen is undetermined.

The sequence was collected from a man aged 40-55 years in good health and CMV-seronegative. V and J are TRBV7-9 and TRBJ1-1, with D possibly TRBD1 on 5 matching bases. The sequenced sample consisted of PBMCs. CDR3 sequence: CASSIRQLTEAFF. In DNA, the CDR3 is TGTGCCAGCAGCATACGACAGCTCACTGAAGCTTTCTTT. The complete variable domain, with remaining parts taken from reference TRBV7-9 and TRBJ1-1, reads DTGVSQNPRHKITKRGQNVTFRCDPISEHNRLYWYRQTLGQGPEFLTYFQNEAQLEKSRLLSDRFSAERPKGSFSTLEIQRTEQGDSAMYLCASSIRQLTEAFFGQGTRLTVV.